These 15 T cell receptor beta chains share one sample of origin, sequenced in a study of vaccination effects on CD4 cells after COVID-19. These receptors are not linked to any known antigen. Method: immunoSEQ multiplex PCR; TCRdb's copy keeps in-frame clones and lacks some. The table lists tens of thousands of clones, roughly three quarters of them singletons, with 2% to 2.5% in the top ten. CD4+ T cell isolation took place after 10 days of culture. The sample was CD4+ T cells from PBMCs cultured without peptide, taken before COVID-19 vaccination. These receptors were obtained from a human donor who received a COVID-19 vaccine.

This rearrangement joins TRBV7-2 to TRBJ2-1; 9 bases line up with TRBD1. Germline CDR1 SGHTA, CDR2 FQGNSA. The CDR3 covers 16 residues. V lost 3 bases, J lost 5 bases, and 8 bases stayed unmatched. The CDR3 is CASSFVGGTGNNEQFF. The DNA of the CDR3 is TGTGCCAGCAGCTTCGTAGGAGGGACAGGGAACAATGAGCAGTTCTTC. The full variable domain, its missing parts supplied by reference TRBV7-2 and TRBJ2-1, is GAGVSQSPSNKVTEKGKDVELRCDPISGHTALYWYRQSLGQGLEFLIYFQGNSAPDKSGLPSDRFSAERTGGSVSTLTIQRTQQEDSAVYLCASSFVGGTGNNEQFFGPGTRLTVL.

The chain couples TRBV4-3 to TRBJ1-2; the match to TRBD1 covers 11 bases. V shed 1 base, J shed 8 bases, and the junction held 6 bases outside the gene matches. This CDR3 spans 15 amino acids. From germline, CDR1 is LGHNA and CDR2 YSLEER. The CDR3 DNA follows: TGCGCCAGCAGCCAAGCCGGGACAGGGGGTAACGGCTACACCTTC. Its protein is CASSQAGTGGNGYTF.

V gene TRBV7-2 combines with J gene TRBJ2-3; D is undetermined. Looked up from germline, CDR1 is SGHTA and CDR2 is FQGNSA. The CDR3 sequence is 15 residues long. V was trimmed by 0 bases and J by 4 bases, leaving 11 bases between them. CDR3 in DNA: TGTGCCAGCAGCTTAGCGTTGAAGCTGGCAGATACGCAGTATTTT. Protein: CASSLALKLADTQYF.

The rearrangement uses TRBV19 and TRBJ1-4; possibly TRBD1 for D (5 bases). The CDR3 loop spans 14 amino acids. Germline V gene sequence: CDR1 LNHDA, CDR2 SQIVND (reference sequence). Trimming took 6 bases from V and 0 from J, leaving 8 bases between them. CDR3: CASSRGATNEKLFF. The CDR3 DNA reads TGTGCCAGTAGCCGGGGGGCAACTAATGAAAAACTGTTTTTT.

V gene TRBV5-6 combines with J gene TRBJ1-5, with D possibly being TRBD1 (6 bases). V was clipped by 4 bases and J by 4 bases, with 15 bases between them. The CDR3 contains 15 residues. The germline V gene has CDR1 SGHDT and CDR2 YYEEEE. The CDR3 region has the DNA TGTGCCAGCAGCCTCCGACAGGCCGCTAATCAGCCCCAGCATTTT. It codes for CASSLRQAANQPQHF.

This chain links TRBV18 with TRBJ2-4; 7 nucleotides line up with TRBD1. The germline CDR1 and CDR2 sequences are KGHSH and LQKENI. The CDR3 is 14 amino acids. V shed 3 bases and J 3 bases; nucleotides not matched to a gene: 2. The CDR3 spells CASSPQGDKNIQYF. The CDR3 DNA sequence: TGTGCCAGCTCACCTCAGGGGGACAAAAACATTCAGTACTTC.

This chain links TRBV28 with TRBJ2-7, with D perhaps TRBD1 (5 bases). Germline V gene sequence: CDR1 MDHEN, CDR2 SYDVKM. The ends were cut back, 6 bases at V and 7 bases at J, with 13 bases in the middle. The CDR3 consists of 12 residues. The CDR3, as DNA: TGTGCCAGCAGCCGGGCGTCAGGGGAGCAGTACGTC. Translating gives CASSRASGEQYV.

The rearrangement joins TRBV9 to TRBJ2-1; 8 bases line up with TRBD2. The germline gives CDR1 SGDLS, CDR2 YYNGEE. CDR3 length: 14 amino acids. The V and J ends lost 5 bases and 1 base, in that order; junction bases with no gene match: 2. In nucleotides, the CDR3 is TGTGCCAGCAGTCGCGGGGGGTCCTACAATGAGCAGTTCTTC. Amino acids: CASSRGGSYNEQFF. Full variable domain (outside the CDR3, taken from reference TRBV9 and TRBJ2-1): DSGVTQTPKHLITATGQRVTLRCSPRSGDLSVYWYQQSLDQGLQFLIQYYNGEERAKGNILERFSAQQFPDLHSELNLSSLELGDSALYFCASSRGGSYNEQFFGPGTRLTVL.

V usage is TRBV5-1 and J usage is TRBJ2-5, with 7 bases that match TRBD1. Germline trimming cut 4 bases from V and 5 bases from J; bases unmatched to any gene: 5. The CDR3 contains 13 residues. Germline-derived CDR1 and CDR2 are SGHRS and YFSETQ. The CDR3 sequence: CASSHGTAETQYF. CDR3 nucleotides: TGCGCCAGCAGCCACGGGACAGCTGAGACCCAGTACTTC.

The chain's CDR3 is CASSLGTGRSYNEQFF. CDR3 nucleotide sequence: TGCGCCAGCAGCCTCGGGACAGGCCGCTCCTACAATGAGCAGTTCTTC. The chain couples TRBV5-1 to TRBJ2-1; 8 nucleotides line up with TRBD1. From germline, CDR1 is SGHRS and CDR2 YFSETQ. V lost 4 bases and J lost 0; bases outside the gene matches: 6. The CDR3 sequence is 16 residues long. The full variable domain, rest sourced from reference TRBV5-1 and TRBJ2-1, is KAGVTQTPRYLIKTRGQQVTLSCSPISGHRSVSWYQQTPGQGLQFLFEYFSETQRNKGNFPGRFSGRQFSNSRSEMNVSTLELGDSALYLCASSLGTGRSYNEQFFGPGTRLTVL.

The CDR3 bases are TGCAGTGCTAGTCTTTGGGGGAGATCCGAGGCGACCGGGGAGCTGTTTTTT. This encodes CSASLWGRSEATGELFF. V and J are TRBV20-1 and TRBJ2-2, with D perhaps assigned TRBD1 or TRBD2 (5 bases each). The germline V gene encodes CDR1 DFQATT and CDR2 SNEGSKA (reference sequence). Trimming left V 3 bases short and J 5 bases short, with 22 bases between. This CDR3 region has 17 residues.

The chain links TRBV4-3 to TRBJ2-6; D is undetermined. This CDR3 has 16 residues. Per the germline V gene, CDR1 is LGHNA and CDR2 is YSLEER. V gave up 4 bases and J gave up 0 bases, with 10 bases separating them. The CDR3 DNA reads TGCGCCAGCAGCCCAATGGCCAGCTCTGGGGCCAACGTCCTGACTTTC. Amino acid sequence: CASSPMASSGANVLTF.

This clone was seen repeatedly, ten times or more. The chain uses TRBV4-1 and TRBJ1-5; 8 bases are a match to TRBD1. Unmatched junction bases numbered 2, after V lost 8 bases and J lost 2 bases. Germline CDR1 and CDR2: MGHRA and YSYEKL. The CDR3 totals 13 residues. This CDR3 reads CASGGQGNQPQHF. CDR3 DNA sequence: TGCGCCAGCGGGGGACAGGGCAATCAGCCCCAGCATTTT.

The J gene is TRBJ2-6, the V gene TRBV19; D not resolved. The CDR3 sequence is 13 residues long. Germline CDR1 and CDR2: LNHDA and SQIVND (reference sequence). V gave up 3 bases and J gave up 3 bases, with 3 bases separating them. The DNA for the CDR3 is TGTGCCAGTAGTATTCATGGGGCCAACGTCCTGACTTTC. Translation gives CASSIHGANVLTF.

The chain recombines TRBV19 with TRBJ1-3; no clear D. Germline V gene sequence: CDR1 LNHDA, CDR2 SQIVND (reference sequence). Trimming stripped 5 bases from V and 0 bases from J, with 8 bases between. The CDR3 extends over 14 amino acids. The CDR3 spells CASSPGSSGNTIYF. CDR3 in DNA: TGTGCCAGTAGTCCCGGGTCCTCTGGAAACACCATATATTTT.